Each of the 30 T cell receptor beta chains below was sequenced from the same sample in a study of blood T cell repertoires in COVID-19 (dated by TCRdb to 2018 to 2020). Libraries were prepared through the immunoSEQ multiplex PCR assay. TCRdb's version of the immuneACCESS table is confined to in-frame rearrangements and falls short of the full clone set. An unresolved V gene accounts for under half of the shortfall where checked; the remainder is of unknown origin. Within this sample are about 300,000 clones, with 90% of them counted one time only. About 6.8% of the sample is held by the ten biggest clonotypes. The sequencing sample was made of peripheral blood. The receptors here all came from a woman in her 30s with COVID-19, enrolled during active disease.

The chain combines TRBV5-8 with TRBJ2-7; D unclear. This CDR3 contains 13 residues. CDR1 and CDR2 (germline): SGHTS, YDEGEE. V lost 6 bases to trimming and J lost 2 bases, with 12 bases between them. The DNA of the CDR3 is TGTGCCAGCAATGAACGGGTCCCCTACGAGCAGTACTTC. This codes for CASNERVPYEQYF.

This clone turned up a few times. The chain recombines TRBV9 with TRBJ1-2; D call uncertain. This CDR3 has 12 residues. The ends were cut back, 0 bases at V and 5 bases at J, with 5 bases in the middle. From germline, CDR1 is SGDLS and CDR2 YYNGEE. The CDR3 reads CASSVGLYGYTF. DNA for the CDR3: TGTGCCAGCAGCGTAGGTCTGTATGGCTACACCTTC.

The rearrangement joins TRBV7-2 to TRBJ2-1, with a possible D match to TRBD2 (6 bases). From germline, CDR1 is SGHTA and CDR2 FQGNSA. Trimming removed 1 base at V and 4 bases at J, with 11 bases between. The CDR3 sequence is 15 residues long. The chain's CDR3 is CASSLDAGRYNEQFF. CDR3 coding DNA: TGTGCCAGCAGCTTAGACGCAGGGAGGTACAATGAGCAGTTCTTC.

The V gene is TRBV6-5, the J gene TRBJ2-7, with D uncertain. The germline V gene encodes CDR1 MNHEY and CDR2 SVGAGI. The CDR3 contains 14 residues. V lost 0 bases, J lost 0 bases, and 6 bases lay in between. This chain's CDR3 is CASSYSRDSYEQYF. The CDR3, as DNA: TGTGCCAGCAGTTACTCGCGTGACTCCTACGAGCAGTACTTC.

The chain is built from TRBV6-2 or TRBV6-3 and TRBJ2-1; 9 bases fit TRBD2. The CDR3 is 17 amino acids. Germline lookup yields CDR1 MNHEY and CDR2 SVGEGT. The trim removed 5 bases at V and 7 bases at J, leaving 15 bases unmatched. Here the CDR3 reads CASSNPGLAPRENEQFF. CDR3 DNA: TGTGCCAGCAGTAACCCGGGACTAGCCCCCCGAGAGAATGAGCAGTTCTTC.

CDR3: CATSRGWRDSPLHF. The CDR3 DNA reads TGTGCCACCAGCAGAGGATGGAGAGATTCACCCCTCCACTTT. J is TRBJ1-6 and V is TRBV15; D call uncertain. Germline CDR1 is LNHNV and CDR2 is YYDKDF (reference sequence). This CDR3 contains 14 residues. The V gene lost 1 base and the J gene lost 8 bases, with 9 bases spanning the gap.

To note about this clone: Distinct nucleotide sequences in the sample also encode this CDR3. The chain couples TRBV18 to TRBJ1-2, with 9 bases matching TRBD1. This CDR3 has 14 residues. V lost 3 bases to trimming and J lost 7 bases; unmatched junction nucleotides: 6. Germline V gene lookup returns CDR1 KGHSH and CDR2 LQKENI. CDR3 DNA sequence: TGTGCCAGCTCACCCCCGACAGGGGGTGGTGGCTACACCTTC. The encoded protein is CASSPPTGGGGYTF.

This rearrangement joins TRBV7-9 to TRBJ1-5; unclear D gene. CDR3 size: 13 residues. Germline-derived CDR1 and CDR2 are SEHNR and FQNEAQ (reference sequence). V was pared by 7 bases and J by 7 bases, with 14 bases between. This CDR3 reads CASTPNSGQPQHF. CDR3 bases: TGTGCCAGCACCCCCAACAGTGGACAGCCCCAGCATTTT.

The chain links TRBV28 to TRBJ1-1, with 7 nucleotides matching TRBD1. The germline V gene encodes CDR1 MDHEN and CDR2 SYDVKM. Unmatched junction bases numbered 8, after V lost 4 bases and J lost 6 bases. The CDR3 is 14 amino acids. CDR3 residues: CASSYPTGTAEAFF. The CDR3 DNA is TGTGCCAGCAGTTACCCGACAGGGACCGCTGAAGCTTTCTTT.

This clone was seen only a few times. J is TRBJ1-3 and V is TRBV30; possible D gene TRBD1, 6 bases. The V gene lost 0 bases and the J gene lost 0 bases, with 9 bases spanning the gap. From germline, CDR1 is GTSNPN and CDR2 SVGIG (reference sequence). CDR3 length: 15 amino acids. This chain's CDR3 is CAWSVRDNSGNTIYF. CDR3 sequence (DNA): TGTGCCTGGAGTGTACGGGACAACTCTGGAAACACCATATATTTT.

This chain connects TRBV5-1 to TRBJ2-2, with D unresolved. The CDR3 length is 16 residues. The germline V gene has CDR1 SGHRS and CDR2 YFSETQ. The V and J ends lost 2 bases and 2 bases respectively, with 13 bases between them. Written as DNA, the CDR3 is TGCGCCAGCAGCTTACCATGGCCGAAAAACACCGGGGAGCTGTTTTTT. Translating gives CASSLPWPKNTGELFF.

The gene calls are TRBV27 and TRBJ1-1; the match to TRBD1 covers 7 bases. V shed 2 bases, J shed 2 bases, and the junction held 5 bases outside the gene matches. Germline loops: CDR1 MNHEY, CDR2 SMNVEV (reference sequence). This CDR3 is built from 15 residues. DNA of the CDR3: TGTGCCAGCAGTTTAATGGGACAGTCAAACACTGAAGCTTTCTTT. The encoded protein is CASSLMGQSNTEAFF.

V usage is TRBV6-5 and J usage is TRBJ2-2; TRBD2 agrees at 8 bases. J gave up 3 bases and V 9 bases, and 6 bases lay outside the gene matches. The CDR3 sequence is 14 residues long. Germline V gives CDR1 MNHEY, CDR2 SVGAGI. The CDR3 loop reads CASIAGPYTGELFF. The DNA of the CDR3 is TGTGCCAGTATAGCGGGACCTTACACCGGGGAGCTGTTTTTT.

This clone showed up just once. The chain recombines TRBV7-8 with TRBJ1-5; 7 bases fit TRBD1. This CDR3 has 14 amino acids. From germline, CDR1 is SGHVS and CDR2 FQNEAQ. V dropped 2 bases and J dropped 6; count of bases not matched to a gene: 4. The CDR3: CASSLIQGLQPQHF. In DNA, the CDR3 is TGTGCCAGCAGCTTAATACAGGGGCTTCAGCCCCAGCATTTT.

The chain links TRBV7-8 to TRBJ2-7; 7 bases agree with TRBD2. CDR3 length equals 15 residues. V dropped 6 bases and J dropped 3; count of bases not matched to a gene: 11. Germline values: CDR1 SGHVS, CDR2 FQNEAQ. CDR3 loop: CASSPSGTTYYEQYF. For the CDR3, the DNA is TGTGCCAGCAGTCCATCCGGGACTACCTACTACGAGCAGTACTTC.

The chain employs TRBV9 and TRBJ2-5; D ambiguous. The ends were cut back, 0 bases at V and 5 bases at J, with 17 bases in the middle. The CDR3 covers 16 residues. Germline V gene data show CDR1 as SGDLS and CDR2 as YYNGEE. The CDR3 nucleotides read TGTGCCAGCAGCGTAGGCTTACGCGCCCCGAGGGAGACCCAGTACTTC. Translated: CASSVGLRAPRETQYF. The full variable domain, rest sourced from reference TRBV9 and TRBJ2-5, is DSGVTQTPKHLITATGQRVTLRCSPRSGDLSVYWYQQSLDQGLQFLIQYYNGEERAKGNILERFSAQQFPDLHSELNLSSLELGDSALYFCASSVGLRAPRETQYFGPGTRLLVL.

The chain uses TRBV6-5 and TRBJ1-1; possibly TRBD1 for D (5 bases). This CDR3 region has 14 residues. From germline, CDR1 is MNHEY and CDR2 SVGAGI. V lost 2 bases and J 0 bases, leaving 7 bases between the germline ends. The CDR3 region has the DNA TGTGCCAGCAGTTACAGGGGATTGAACACTGAAGCTTTCTTT. Residues: CASSYRGLNTEAFF.

This chain links TRBV30 with TRBJ2-1, with TRBD2 matching 9 bases. V lost 1 base, J lost 6 bases, and 4 bases stayed unmatched. The germline V gene encodes CDR1 GTSNPN and CDR2 SVGIG (reference sequence). CDR3 size: 14 residues. In DNA form, the CDR3 reads TGTGCCTGGAGTGAGGCGGGAGGGGGCAATGAGCAGTTCTTC. Amino acid sequence: CAWSEAGGGNEQFF.

The table lists this clone with a few counts. The chain has TRBV2 and TRBJ2-1, with 11 bases matching TRBD2. This CDR3 region has 15 residues. Germline lookup yields CDR1 SNHLY and CDR2 FYNNEI. V trimming: 5 bases; J trimming: 7 bases; junction bases outside the gene matches: 7. CDR3 residues: CASSNLAGGLNEQFF. The CDR3 DNA reads TGTGCCAGCAGTAATCTAGCGGGAGGCCTGAATGAGCAGTTCTTC.

The V and J genes are TRBV4-2 and TRBJ2-7; D gene ambiguous. Per the germline V gene, CDR1 is LGHNA and CDR2 is YNFKEQ. The CDR3 length is 13 residues. Between the trimmed V and J ends, which lost 2 bases and 6 bases, there was a span of 11 bases. CDR3 sequence reads: CASSQPGAGEQYF. CDR3 DNA sequence: TGTGCCAGCAGCCAACCCGGAGCCGGCGAGCAGTACTTC.

The V gene is TRBV5-1, the J gene TRBJ1-6; no clear D. CDR3 length: 16 residues. Trimming left V 0 bases short and J 0 bases short, with 7 bases between. The germline CDR1 and CDR2 sequences are SGHRS and YFSETQ. CDR3 sequence (DNA): TGCGCCAGCAGCTTGGACACCCGCTCCTATAATTCACCCCTCCACTTT. Its translation: CASSLDTRSYNSPLHF.

This clone was seen only once. The chain carries TRBV5-1 and TRBJ2-7, with 7 bases fitting TRBD2. Germline lookup yields CDR1 SGHRS and CDR2 YFSETQ. The CDR3 is 13 residues long. V shed 4 bases and J 2 bases; nucleotides not matched to a gene: 3. DNA for the CDR3: TGCGCCAGCAGCACTAGCGAGGCCTACGAGCAGTACTTC. It yields the protein CASSTSEAYEQYF. The full variable domain, rest sourced from reference TRBV5-1 and TRBJ2-7, is KAGVTQTPRYLIKTRGQQVTLSCSPISGHRSVSWYQQTPGQGLQFLFEYFSETQRNKGNFPGRFSGRQFSNSRSEMNVSTLELGDSALYLCASSTSEAYEQYFGPGTRLTVT.

The gene calls are TRBV4-1 and TRBJ2-1; maybe TRBD2 (6 bases). This CDR3 is 14 amino acids long. The V and J ends lost 1 base and 3 bases respectively, with 7 bases between them. CDR1 and CDR2 from the germline V gene are MGHRA and YSYEKL. The chain's CDR3 is CASSQGGDYNEQFF. The CDR3 nucleotides are TGCGCCAGCAGCCAAGGCGGGGACTACAATGAGCAGTTCTTC.

The V call is TRBV28, the J call TRBJ2-7, with a tentative D call TRBD2 (6 bases). Germline lookup yields CDR1 MDHEN and CDR2 SYDVKM. V was shortened by 6 bases and J by 3 bases, with 12 bases between the two germline ends. The CDR3 consists of 13 residues. The CDR3 sequence: CASRTGGGYEQYF. CDR3 DNA sequence: TGTGCCAGCAGAACCGGGGGAGGCTACGAGCAGTACTTC.

The chain is built from TRBV2 and TRBJ1-5; TRBD1 aligns across 7 bases. V shed 3 bases, J shed 1 base, and the junction held 21 bases outside the gene matches. CDR1 and CDR2 from the germline V gene are SNHLY and FYNNEI. This CDR3 has 21 amino acids. The CDR3 DNA is TGTGCCAGCAGTGATCAGAACTCTTGGGGACAGAGAGGGGTGAGCAATCAGCCCCAGCATTTT. Its translation is CASSDQNSWGQRGVSNQPQHF.

The rearrangement joins TRBV18 to TRBJ2-3; the match to TRBD2 covers 7 bases. Germline V gene lookup returns CDR1 KGHSH and CDR2 LQKENI. Trimming cost V 3 bases and J 2 bases; bases outside gene matches: 5. The CDR3 spans 15 residues. The CDR3 DNA reads as TGTGCCAGCTCACCGGGAGCGGGGACCACAGATACGCAGTATTTT. The encoded protein is CASSPGAGTTDTQYF.

The chain uses TRBV19 and TRBJ2-7, with TRBD2 identical over 11 bases. The CDR3 has 16 residues. After removal of 5 bases from V and 5 bases from J, the junction contained 11 bases not matched to a gene. Looked up from germline, CDR1 is LNHDA and CDR2 is SQIVND (reference sequence). The CDR3: CASSSAPSGRWNEQYF. The CDR3 DNA sequence: TGTGCCAGTAGTTCGGCCCCTAGCGGGAGGTGGAACGAGCAGTACTTC.

This chain joins TRBV5-1 and TRBJ2-7; D perhaps matches TRBD1 (6 bases). Germline V gene sequence: CDR1 SGHRS, CDR2 YFSETQ. This CDR3 spans 14 amino acids. Trimming removed 0 bases from V and 5 bases from J, with 12 bases in between. This CDR3 is CASSLAWQGNEQYF. The CDR3 coding sequence is TGCGCCAGCAGCTTGGCCTGGCAGGGGAACGAGCAGTACTTC.

The chain links TRBV7-6 to TRBJ2-7, with 7 bases fitting TRBD2. Germline CDR1 reads SGHVS; CDR2 reads FNYEAQ. V gave up 4 bases and J gave up 2 bases; unmatched junction bases: 11. The CDR3 covers 16 residues. CDR3 sequence reads: CASSSSRSGAPYEQYF. The CDR3 bases are TGTGCCAGCAGCTCCTCGAGGAGCGGGGCCCCCTACGAGCAGTACTTC.

The chain couples TRBV18 to TRBJ2-2; 9 bases match TRBD1. In germline, CDR1 is KGHSH, CDR2 LQKENI. Trimming removed 6 bases from V and 4 bases from J; junction bases left unmatched: 9. The length of the CDR3 is 16 residues. CDR3 bases: TGTGCCAGCTCGCGGACTTGGGACAGGGTCACCGGGGAGCTGTTTTTT. Residues: CASSRTWDRVTGELFF.